This T cell receptor beta chain is from a study of T-cell memory formation after mild COVID-19. The V segment lost 0 bases and the J segment 7 bases; nucleotides outside the gene matches: 3. The CDR3 extends over 13 amino acids. Germline V lookup: CDR1 SGHTA, CDR2 FQGTGA. Via MiXCR, TCRdb re-called the 5' RACE reads, giving one row per CDR3 protein. The sample includes roughly 380,000 distinct CDR3 sequences, approximately 29% of them seen just once. This TCR derives from an adult woman who had mild COVID-19 (a few samples of this study predate the infection). Cell type and time point are not known. The sequencing sample was made of PBMCs or a T cell subset sorted from them (not recorded which). V and J are TRBV7-3 and TRBJ2-7, with 7 bases fitting TRBD2. CDR3 region: CASSLTVGGEQYF. The CDR3 DNA sequence: TGTGCCAGCAGCTTAACGGTCGGGGGGGAGCAGTACTTC.